One and the same sample provided the 32 T cell receptor beta chains below, sequenced in a study of breast tumors, draining lymph nodes, adjacent tissues. TCRdb re-called the multiplex PCR reads through MiXCR, storing one row per CDR3 protein. The sample has 150,000 to 250,000 distinct CDR3 sequences; 31% are singletons. Axillary draining lymph nodes of breast cancer patients supplied the node samples. The sequencing input was axillary lymph node tissue. Source of these receptors: a female donor with breast cancer. Some clones in this sample may be carry-over from other donors' samples.

About this clonotype itself: One end of the junction fails to match germline, which may point to a read error. The V and J genes are TRBV4-1 and TRBJ2-1; 7 bases agree with TRBD1. CDR1 MGHRA and CDR2 YSYEKL come from the germline V gene. This CDR3 has 16 amino acids. The chain's CDR3 is CASSQRGQAEGNGQFF. The DNA of the CDR3 is TGCGCCAGCAGCCAGAGGGGGCAGGCTGAGGGGAATGGGCAGTTCTTC.

As concerns this clonotype: This may come from a read error, since a much larger clone is one base off. The chain joins TRBV12-3 or TRBV12-4 to TRBJ1-5; the D gene is possibly TRBD1 (5 bases). This CDR3 is 16 amino acids long. CDR3 region: CASSLEGRGSNQPRHF. As DNA, the CDR3 is TGTGCCAGCAGTTTAGAAGGCCGGGGGAGCAATCAGCCCCGGCATTTT.

This clonotype came up many times. The chain links TRBV5-6 to TRBJ2-7; possibly TRBD2 for D (7 bases). Trimming pared 0 bases from V and 3 bases from J, leaving 13 bases between. This CDR3 has 15 residues. From germline, CDR1 is SGHDT and CDR2 YYEEEE. In DNA form, the CDR3 reads TGTGCCAGCAGCTTGGGAGGGGGGGGGCTCTACGAGCAGTACTTC. This translates into CASSLGGGGLYEQYF.

Ten or more counts support this clonotype. This rearrangement joins TRBV4-3 to TRBJ2-1, with 9 bases fitting TRBD1. The CDR3 sequence is 14 residues long. Germline loops: CDR1 LGHNA, CDR2 YSLEER. V gave up 0 bases and J gave up 10 bases; unmatched junction bases: 4. CDR3: CASSQDTGQGEQFF. CDR3 bases: TGCGCCAGCAGCCAAGATACAGGACAGGGGGAGCAGTTCTTC.

This clonotype was seen repeatedly, ten times or more. The V and J genes are TRBV20-1 and TRBJ1-2; D remains ambiguous. This CDR3 spans 15 amino acids. CDR1 is DFQATT, CDR2 SNEGSKA, per germline (reference sequence). V gave up 2 bases and J gave up 4 bases, with 17 bases separating them. The DNA for the CDR3 is TGCAGTGCTAGACTTGGTTTAGAAGACGGCTATGGCTACACCTTC. This gives the protein CSARLGLEDGYGYTF.

In this sample, this clonotype turned up many times. This chain uses TRBV11-2 with TRBJ1-3, with D perhaps matching TRBD1 (5 bases). V gave up 3 bases and J gave up 0 bases, with 12 bases separating them. The CDR3 contains 16 residues. CDR1 is SGHAT and CDR2 is FQNNGV in the germline V gene. CDR3 DNA: TGTGCCAGCAGCTTGGCCGGGGGGGGCTCTGGAAACACCATATATTTT. This sequence encodes CASSLAGGGSGNTIYF.

This clonotype showed up many times. The V call is TRBV19, the J call TRBJ2-1, with TRBD2 as a possible D gene (5 bases). CDR1 is LNHDA, CDR2 SQIVND, per germline (reference sequence). The V gene lost 3 bases and the J gene lost 8 bases, with 11 bases spanning the gap. CDR3 length: 13 amino acids. The DNA of the CDR3 is TGTGCCAGTAGTATGGTTAGCGACCATGAGCAGTTCTTC. It is translated as CASSMVSDHEQFF.

Turning to this clonotype: The limits of the CDR3 on the DNA are not certain, so only TCRdb's listed CDR3 is given. This chain links TRBV11-2 with TRBJ2-1; the table's TRBD2 call for D was not verified on the DNA. Per germline, CDR1 SGHAT and CDR2 FQNNGV. The CDR3 extends over 22 residues, inclusive of both ends. This CDR3 is CASSFYICSAHGLADPYNEQFF.

The chain links TRBV20-1 to TRBJ1-5; D may be TRBD1 (6 bases). This CDR3 is 15 amino acids long. From germline, CDR1 is DFQATT and CDR2 SNEGSKA (reference sequence). The ends were cut back, 4 bases at V and 11 bases at J, with 24 bases in the middle. The CDR3 coding sequence is TGCAGTGCTAACCTCAGGGGAACCCTCCAAGAGACCCAGCATTTT. This translates into CSANLRGTLQETQHF.

This clonotype has at least ten counts. The CDR3 region has the DNA TGTGCCAGCAGTGTTGAGTCCAGAGAGGTCGAGCAGTACTTC. It translates to CASSVESREVEQYF. The gene calls are TRBV2 and TRBJ2-7; D remains ambiguous. The V gene's germline CDR1 is SNHLY and CDR2 FYNNEI. Trimming removed 4 bases at V and 6 bases at J, with 16 bases between. The CDR3 runs 14 residues.

At least ten counts were recorded for this clonotype. The chain employs TRBV12-3 or TRBV12-4 and TRBJ2-2, with D maybe TRBD2 (5 bases). The CDR3 has 14 amino acids. Trimming removed 5 bases from V and 5 bases from J, with 12 bases in between. CDR3 nucleotides: TGTGCCAGCAGTCCCCGACTATTAACCGGGGAGCTGTTTTTT. Translating gives CASSPRLLTGELFF.

This clonotype was counted at least ten times. This chain connects TRBV24-1 to TRBJ2-3, with 8 nucleotides matching TRBD1. The germline V gene encodes CDR1 KGHDR and CDR2 SFDVKD. The CDR3 covers 15 residues. V lost 3 bases to trimming and J lost 4 bases; unmatched junction nucleotides: 5. In DNA form, the CDR3 reads TGTGCCACCAGTGATCGGACAGGGCGTGCAGATACGCAGTATTTT. Translated: CATSDRTGRADTQYF.

This clonotype has a count of ten or more. V usage is TRBV7-9 and J usage is TRBJ2-7, with a weak D call TRBD1 (7 bases). This CDR3 spans 19 amino acids. The germline V gene has CDR1 SEHNR and CDR2 FQNEAQ (reference sequence). Trimming left V 1 base short and J 3 bases short, with 25 bases between. CDR3 amino acids: CASSLGSFDREGGGYEQYF. The CDR3 DNA reads as TGTGCCAGCAGCTTAGGGAGCTTTGACAGGGAAGGAGGGGGCTACGAGCAGTACTTC.

This clonotype showed up many times. The V gene is TRBV2, the J gene TRBJ1-2; 7 bases are shared with TRBD1. The CDR3 contains 16 residues. V lost 6 bases and J lost 8; bases outside the gene matches: 18. Germline CDR1 is SNHLY and CDR2 is FYNNEI. The CDR3 region is CASSGTALSGMGGYTF. As DNA, the CDR3 is TGTGCCAGCAGCGGGACAGCACTTTCTGGGATGGGAGGCTACACCTTC. Complete variable domain (other parts from reference TRBV2 and TRBJ1-2): EPEVTQTPSHQVTQMGQEVILRCVPISNHLYFYWYRQILGQKVEFLVSFYNNEISEKSEIFDDQFSVERPDGSNFTLKIRSTKLEDSAMYFCASSGTALSGMGGYTFGSGTRLTVV.

This chain links TRBV7-9 with TRBJ1-4; 10 positions agree with TRBD1. J lost 6 bases, V lost 4 bases, and 5 bases had no gene match. CDR1 and CDR2 from the germline V gene are SEHNR and FQNEAQ (reference sequence). The CDR3 contains 15 residues. CDR3 DNA: TGTGCCAGCAGCTGGAGCGGGACAGGGGATGAAAAACTGTTTTTT. This encodes CASSWSGTGDEKLFF. Looking up the rest from reference TRBV7-9 and TRBJ1-4 gives the full variable domain: DTGVSQNPRHKITKRGQNVTFRCDPISEHNRLYWYRQTLGQGPEFLTYFQNEAQLEKSRLLSDRFSAERPKGSFSTLEIQRTEQGDSAMYLCASSWSGTGDEKLFFGSGTQLSVL.

The chain recombines TRBV19 with TRBJ1-4; weak D call: TRBD1 (6 bases). This CDR3 has 17 amino acids. Germline-derived CDR1 and CDR2 are LNHDA and SQIVND (reference sequence). Trimming pared 5 bases from V and 6 bases from J, leaving 22 bases between. CDR3 in DNA: TGTGCCAGTAGTTATAAGGGGGGGGACATCTTTGATGAAAAACTGTTTTTT. Translation gives CASSYKGGDIFDEKLFF.

This clonotype was seen at least ten times. The chain is built from TRBV28 and TRBJ2-2; TRBD2 matches at 9 bases. The CDR3 is 15 residues long. With 3 bases clipped from V and 9 bases from J, the junction kept 8 bases outside the gene matches. Germline CDR1 reads MDHEN; CDR2 reads SYDVKM. The CDR3 DNA is TGTGCCAGCAGTTTTGGCGGGAGGGCCTCTCGGGAGCTGTTTTTT. Protein product: CASSFGGRASRELFF.

The V gene is TRBV5-4, the J gene TRBJ1-6; no reliable D call. The germline V gene encodes CDR1 SGHNT and CDR2 YYREEE (reference sequence). The V gene lost 0 bases and the J gene lost 5 bases, with 3 bases spanning the gap. The CDR3 is 13 residues long. CDR3 region: CASSLGNNSPLHF. The CDR3 DNA reads TGTGCCAGCAGCTTGGGAAATAATTCACCCCTCCACTTT. Drawing the rest from reference TRBV5-4 and TRBJ1-6, the complete variable domain is ETGVTQSPTHLIKTRGQQVTLRCSSQSGHNTVSWYQQALGQGPQFIFQYYREEENGRGNFPPRFSGLQFPNYSSELNVNALELDDSALYLCASSLGNNSPLHFGNGTRLTVT.

This clonotype appeared many times. V and J are TRBV7-9 and TRBJ1-2; 9 positions match TRBD1. Germline V gene data show CDR1 as SEHNR and CDR2 as FQNEAQ (reference sequence). V lost 5 bases, J lost 0 bases, and 4 bases stayed unmatched. The CDR3 contains 15 residues. The CDR3 here is CASSTGQGPNYGYTF. CDR3 DNA: TGTGCCAGCAGCACCGGACAGGGGCCTAACTATGGCTACACCTTC.

This clonotype came up a few times. This sequence joins TRBV7-6 and TRBJ1-1, with D possibly matching TRBD1 (5 bases). CDR3 length: 14 amino acids. Germline-derived CDR1 and CDR2 are SGHVS and FNYEAQ. Trimming removed 1 base at V and 4 bases at J, with 10 bases between. CDR3 bases: TGTGCCAGCAGCTTAGTGGCAGGGACCACTGAAGCTTTCTTT. Translating it yields CASSLVAGTTEAFF.

This clonotype was counted many times. The V and J genes are TRBV5-5 and TRBJ1-2, with D possibly matching TRBD1 (6 bases). From germline, CDR1 is SGHKS and CDR2 YYEKEE (reference sequence). The CDR3 consists of 14 residues. Between the trimmed V and J ends, which lost 2 bases and 8 bases, there was a span of 16 bases. CDR3 coding DNA: TGTGCCAGCAGCTTCGGGACAACGGATTCGGGCTACACCTTC. Translating it yields CASSFGTTDSGYTF.

In its sample, this clonotype was seen many times. The chain employs TRBV9 and TRBJ2-1; 7 nucleotides match TRBD1. Looked up from germline, CDR1 is SGDLS and CDR2 is YYNGEE. Germline trimming cut 2 bases from V and 5 bases from J; bases unmatched to any gene: 7. This CDR3 region has 15 residues. The CDR3 here is CASSVSGTANNEQFF. The CDR3 DNA reads TGTGCCAGCAGCGTTTCCGGGACAGCTAACAATGAGCAGTTCTTC.

The table lists this clonotype with a count of one. The V gene is TRBV15, the J gene TRBJ2-7, with a possible D match to TRBD1 (6 bases). Deletions cut 1 base from V and 4 bases from J, with 20 bases between. The CDR3 totals 17 residues. The V gene's germline CDR1 is LNHNV and CDR2 YYDKDF (reference sequence). Written as DNA, the CDR3 is TGTGCCACCAGCAGAGGAACCTCTGGGGGCGATAGTTACGAGCAGTACTTC. Amino acid sequence: CATSRGTSGGDSYEQYF.

This chain uses TRBV5-1 with TRBJ2-3; weak D call: TRBD1 (6 bases). This CDR3 spans 14 amino acids. The V gene lost 3 bases and the J gene lost 3 bases, with 11 bases spanning the gap. The germline V gene encodes CDR1 SGHRS and CDR2 YFSETQ. DNA for the CDR3: TGCGCCAGCAGCTCACAGGGTTGGACAGATACGCAGTATTTT. Translation gives CASSSQGWTDTQYF. Full variable domain (outside the CDR3, taken from reference TRBV5-1 and TRBJ2-3): KAGVTQTPRYLIKTRGQQVTLSCSPISGHRSVSWYQQTPGQGLQFLFEYFSETQRNKGNFPGRFSGRQFSNSRSEMNVSTLELGDSALYLCASSSQGWTDTQYFGPGTRLTVL.

This clonotype turned up a few times. This may arise from a read error, as a much more abundant clone is one base away. The V and J genes are TRBV24-1 and TRBJ2-1; 7 nucleotides align to TRBD2. From germline, CDR1 is KGHDR and CDR2 SFDVKD. V gave up 4 bases and J gave up 8 bases; unmatched junction bases: 4. CDR3 size: 13 residues. The CDR3 sequence: CATSEGGGDEQFF. The CDR3 bases are TGTGCCACCAGTGAGGGGGGGGGGGATGAGCAGTTCTTC.

This clonotype was recorded many times. The V gene is TRBV7-2, the J gene TRBJ1-5; no reliable D call. Looked up from germline, CDR1 is SGHTA and CDR2 is FQGNSA. The CDR3 loop spans 13 amino acids. V was shortened by 4 bases and J by 7 bases, with 11 bases between the two germline ends. The CDR3 nucleotides are TGTGCCAGCAGCTCCCAGACGGGACAGCCCCAGCATTTT. This gives the protein CASSSQTGQPQHF.

Comments on this clonotype: No conserved phenylalanine or tryptophan is present at the end of the CDR3, so a read error is the likely explanation. The genes are TRBV20-1 and TRBJ1-6; D gene uncertain. CDR1 DFQATT and CDR2 SNEGSKA come from the germline V gene (reference sequence). Between the trimmed V and J ends, which lost 0 bases and 10 bases, there was a span of 13 bases. This CDR3 contains 14 residues. CDR3 sequence: CSAREPGYVSPLHS. CDR3 DNA: TGCAGTGCTAGAGAGCCGGGGTACGTCTCACCCCTCCACTCT.

This chain uses TRBV7-2 with TRBJ1-2; a possible D gene is TRBD1 (6 bases). The CDR3 length is 15 residues. CDR1 is SGHTA and CDR2 is FQGNSA in the germline V gene. V lost 4 bases to trimming and J lost 4 bases, with 16 bases between them. CDR3 nucleotides: TGTGCCAGCAGCTCTTTGGGGGCGCGGGGCTATGGCTACACCTTC. This encodes CASSSLGARGYGYTF.

This clonotype turned up a few times. The chain carries TRBV27 and TRBJ2-2, with 9 bases lining up with TRBD2. The J segment lost 5 bases and the V segment lost 5 bases, leaving 9 bases of the junction unmatched. The CDR3 sequence is 16 residues long. Germline V gene lookup returns CDR1 MNHEY and CDR2 SMNVEV (reference sequence). The CDR3 DNA reads as TGTGCCAGCAGTCCAAGGGGCGGGAGGGGAACCGGGGAGCTGTTTTTT. This gives the protein CASSPRGGRGTGELFF.

This clonotype was detected only once. A much larger clone is a single base away; this may be a read error. The missing conserved phenylalanine or tryptophan at the end of this CDR3 makes a read error likely. J is TRBJ2-2 and V is TRBV12-3 or TRBV12-4; D may be TRBD2 (7 bases). The CDR3 has 15 residues. Trimming pared 1 base from V and 7 bases from J, leaving 13 bases between. CDR3 loop: CASSLGGGQGGELFC. The CDR3 DNA follows: TGTGCCAGCAGTTTAGGGGGGGGCCAGGGCGGGGAGCTGTTTTGT.

This clonotype was recorded many times. J is TRBJ2-7 and V is TRBV5-4; 8 bases are a match to TRBD2. The CDR3 contains 15 residues. The trim removed 2 bases at V and 0 bases at J, leaving 4 bases unmatched. Germline V gene sequence: CDR1 SGHNT, CDR2 YYREEE (reference sequence). The DNA for the CDR3 is TGTGCCAGCAGCTTCGCTAGCGGGTACTCCTACGAGCAGTACTTC. Encoded protein: CASSFASGYSYEQYF. The whole variable domain, remainder taken from reference TRBV5-4 and TRBJ2-7, is ETGVTQSPTHLIKTRGQQVTLRCSSQSGHNTVSWYQQALGQGPQFIFQYYREEENGRGNFPPRFSGLQFPNYSSELNVNALELDDSALYLCASSFASGYSYEQYFGPGTRLTVT.

Notes on this clonotype: It may be a read error: a sequence one base away is much more abundant. V is TRBV4-2 and J is TRBJ1-2; no definite D call. The CDR3 loop spans 9 amino acids. Germline CDR1 and CDR2: LGHNA and YNFKEQ. V was trimmed by 3 bases and J by 7 bases, leaving 0 bases between them. In DNA, the CDR3 is TGTGCCAGCAGCCATGGCTACACCTTC. Its protein product is CASSHGYTF.